Listed below are T cell receptor beta chains from one sample, sequenced in a study of Graves' ophthalmopathy and Graves' hyperthyroidism. TCRdb re-called the multiplex PCR reads through MiXCR, storing one row per CDR3 protein. Of 500,000 to 700,000 distinct CDR3 sequences listed, roughly 39% are singletons. Sequenced material: peripheral blood or thyroid tissue (not recorded which). These TCRs come from an adult man with Graves' hyperthyroidism. Both conserved end residues are part of each CDR3. A D gene is named only where the DNA matches it firmly. Clone size is given for some rows only: seen once, a few or many times, or a class if the clone is expanded.

d_call	clone_size	v_call	j_call	cdr3_aa	cdr3_nt
NA	NA	TRBV7-9	TRBJ2-3	CASSQGGRLGSDTQYF	TGTGCCAGCAGCCAAGGGGGGCGCCTGGGGTCAGATACGCAGTATTTT
TRBD1	many	TRBV24-1	TRBJ1-3	CATSDPRQGSGNTIYF	TGTGCCACCAGTGATCCGAGACAGGGGTCTGGAAACACCATATATTTT
TRBD2	NA	TRBV7-2	TRBJ2-2	CASSLEVGLANNEQFF	TGTGCCAGCAGCTTAGAGGTCGGACTAGCAAACAATGAGCAGTTTTTT
NA	NA	TRBV5-1	TRBJ2-1	CASSNGEQFF	TGCGCCAGCAGCAACGGTGAGCAGTTCTTC
TRBD1	NA	TRBV2	TRBJ1-4	CASRGTGFGEKLFF	TGTGCCAGCAGGGGGACAGGGTTCGGTGAAAAACTGTTTTTT
NA	many	TRBV2	TRBJ1-5	CASSQQQGIDQPQHF	TGTGCCAGCAGTCAGCAACAGGGAATTGATCAGCCCCAGCATTTT
NA	few	TRBV14	TRBJ1-2	CASSQDSNTNFYGYTF	TGTGCCAGCAGCCAAGACAGTAACACGAATTTCTATGGCTACACCTTC
NA	many	TRBV29-1	TRBJ1-1	CSASDITEAFF	TGCAGCGCTTCAGACATCACTGAAGCTTTCTTT
NA	many	TRBV19	TRBJ1-5	CASSIDPLSNQPQHF	TGTGCCAGTAGTATAGATCCCCTTAGCAATCAGCCCCAGCATTTT
TRBD2	few	TRBV7-2	TRBJ2-1	CASSTLAGGEAYNEQFF	TGTGCCAGCAGCACTCTAGCGGGGGGCGAAGCCTACAATGAGCAGTTCTTC
NA	many	TRBV5-1	TRBJ1-4	CASSPRGNEKLFF	TGCGCCAGCAGCCCCAGGGGTAATGAAAAACTGTTTTTT
NA	few	TRBV6-5	TRBJ1-3	CASSPLPQGTSSGNTIYF	TGTGCCAGCAGCCCCTTACCTCAAGGAACAAGCTCTGGAAACACCATATATTTT
NA	many	TRBV2	TRBJ1-5	CASSADGGNQPQHF	TGTGCCAGCAGTGCGGATGGAGGCAATCAGCCCCAGCATTTT
NA	NA	TRBV20-1	TRBJ2-2	CSARPGHTGELFF	TGCAGTGCTAGACCGGGACACACCGGGGAGCTGTTTTTT
NA	many	TRBV10-3	TRBJ2-7	CAISESLGVLNEQYF	TGTGCCATCAGTGAGTCTTTGGGAGTCTTGAACGAGCAGTACTTC
TRBD1	many	TRBV5-8	TRBJ1-6	CASSSPGQGLSSPLHF	TGTGCCAGCAGCTCGCCGGGACAGGGGCTTAGTTCACCCCTCCACTTT
NA	NA	TRBV20-1	TRBJ1-6	CSASAVGHRHF	TGCAGTGCTAGTGCGGTGGGACACCGCCACTTT
NA	many	TRBV29-1	TRBJ1-4	CSVAGPLSGEKLFF	TGCAGCGTTGCGGGACCCCTCAGTGGTGAAAAACTGTTTTTT
NA	many	TRBV29-1	TRBJ1-2	CSHDGGATGGYTF	TGCAGCCACGACGGGGGCGCAACGGGAGGCTACACCTTC
NA	NA	TRBV2	TRBJ1-2	CASSEAVQDGYTF	TGTGCCAGCAGTGAAGCAGTGCAGGACGGCTACACCTTC
NA	NA	TRBV20-1	TRBJ1-5	CSARPSGQINQPQHF	TGCAGTGCTAGACCCTCTGGTCAGATCAATCAGCCCCAGCATTTT
NA	many	TRBV10-2	TRBJ2-7	CASSDRLTYEQYF	TGCGCCAGCAGTGACAGGCTGACCTACGAGCAGTACTTC
NA	many	TRBV20-1	TRBJ1-1	CSARDPTHFEAFF	TGCAGTGCTAGAGATCCGACCCACTTCGAAGCTTTCTTT
TRBD2	NA	TRBV5-1	TRBJ2-2	CASSVLGLAENTGELFF	TGCGCCAGCAGCGTACTAGGACTAGCTGAGAACACCGGGGAGCTGTTTTTT
NA	few	TRBV27	TRBJ2-7	CASSFGAASYEQYF	TGTGCCAGCAGTTTTGGGGCAGCCTCCTACGAGCAGTACTTC
NA	many	TRBV9	TRBJ1-1	CASSVNPNTEAFF	TGTGCCAGCAGCGTAAACCCGAACACTGAAGCTTTCTTT
NA	many	TRBV24-1	TRBJ1-2	CATSDSAYGYTF	TGTGCCACCAGTGATTCCGCATATGGCTACACCTTC
NA	many	TRBV12-3/TRBV12-4	TRBJ1-1	CASAHTEAFF	TGTGCCAGTGCACACACTGAAGCTTTCTTT
NA	NA	TRBV29-1	TRBJ2-7	CSVDGIGDEQYF	TGCAGCGTTGACGGTATAGGCGATGAGCAGTACTTC
TRBD1	NA	TRBV7-9	TRBJ2-6	CASRDRIMNTEAF	TGTGCCAGCAGGGACAGGATAATGAACACTGAAGCTTTC
NA	NA	TRBV6-5	TRBJ1-3	CASSYGDSGYSGNTIYF	TGTGCCAGCAGTTACGGCGACTCAGGGTACTCTGGAAACACCATATATTTT
NA	many	TRBV19	TRBJ2-2	CASSARNTGELFF	TGTGCCAGTAGTGCAAGGAACACCGGGGAGCTGTTTTTT
NA	NA	TRBV20-1	TRBJ2-3	CSARDPRDGTDAQYF	TGCAGTGCTAGAGATCCTAGGGACGGCACAGATGCGCAGTATTTT
TRBD1	once	TRBV15	TRBJ1-1	CATSRGAGGVGSEAFF	TGTGCCACCAGCAGAGGGGCAGGGGGAGTTGGCTCGGAAGCTTTCTTT
TRBD1	many	TRBV7-6	TRBJ2-7	CASSLLRTGSRNEQYF	TGTGCCAGCAGCTTACTAAGGACAGGGTCCCGAAACGAGCAGTACTTC
NA	NA	TRBV7-9	TRBJ2-7	CASRRDSYTDTQYF	TGTGCCAGCAGACGGGACTCCTACACAGATACGCAGTACTTC
NA	NA	TRBV10-2	TRBJ1-5	CATQQGTGQPQHF	TGCGCCACCCAACAGGGAACGGGCCAGCCCCAGCATTTT
NA	few	TRBV19	TRBJ2-2	CASERQVDTGELFF	TGTGCCAGTGAGAGACAGGTCGACACCGGGGAGCTGTTTTTT
NA	NA	TRBV30	TRBJ2-3	CGASARDTQYF	TGTGGGGCTAGCGCACGGGATACGCAGTATTTT
NA	many	TRBV7-9	TRBJ2-7	CASSQAREQYF	TGTGCCAGCAGCCAAGCCAGGGAGCAGTACTTC
TRBD1	NA	TRBV6-1	TRBJ2-5	CASSEADRVPVETQYF	TGTGCCAGCAGTGAAGCGGACAGGGTCCCGGTGGAGACCCAGTACTTC
NA	few	TRBV6-6	TRBJ1-5	CASSLHRAGNQPQHF	TGTGCCAGCAGCCTACACAGGGCTGGCAATCAGCCCCAGCATTTT
NA	many	TRBV10-3	TRBJ1-5	CAIRGDGNNQPQHF	TGTGCCATCAGGGGGGACGGAAACAATCAGCCCCAGCATTTT
TRBD1	NA	TRBV20-1	TRBJ1-1	CSARQGNLNTEAFF	TGCAGCGCTAGACAGGGGAACCTGAACACTGAAGCTTTCTTT
NA	many	TRBV20-1	TRBJ1-4	CSARDGSEISEKLFF	TGCAGTGCTAGAGACGGTTCCGAGATCAGTGAAAAACTGTTTTTT